This T cell receptor beta chain derives from a study of human T cells and chemical hapten exposure. General study findings and limits: TCRs exceeding a frequency of 1 in 1000 stayed unchanged under DPC sensitization.

Time point reported: healthy volunteer bleed at 2 weeks. From whole blood left unfractionated, total RNA was extracted. Turning to this clonotype: Its antigen is currently unknown.

The library tagged each cDNA molecule with unique molecular identifiers. MiXCR, applied by TCRdb to the RACE reads, yields one record per CDR3 protein. Of around 130,000 distinct CDR3 sequences listed, about 8.2% are singletons. Germline-derived CDR1 and CDR2 are DFQATT and SNEGSKA (reference sequence). The CDR3 length is 15 residues. The ends were cut back, 1 base at V and 5 bases at J, with 18 bases in the middle. This chain connects TRBV20-1 to TRBJ2-7, with a tentative D call TRBD1 (6 bases). The source is a male donor in good health. Some clones in this sample may be carry-over from other donors' samples. Sequenced sample: whole blood. The CDR3, as DNA: TGCAGTGCTAGAGGGGCCGAAACAGGGTCGGACGAGCAGTACTTC. The encoded protein is CSARGAETGSDEQYF.